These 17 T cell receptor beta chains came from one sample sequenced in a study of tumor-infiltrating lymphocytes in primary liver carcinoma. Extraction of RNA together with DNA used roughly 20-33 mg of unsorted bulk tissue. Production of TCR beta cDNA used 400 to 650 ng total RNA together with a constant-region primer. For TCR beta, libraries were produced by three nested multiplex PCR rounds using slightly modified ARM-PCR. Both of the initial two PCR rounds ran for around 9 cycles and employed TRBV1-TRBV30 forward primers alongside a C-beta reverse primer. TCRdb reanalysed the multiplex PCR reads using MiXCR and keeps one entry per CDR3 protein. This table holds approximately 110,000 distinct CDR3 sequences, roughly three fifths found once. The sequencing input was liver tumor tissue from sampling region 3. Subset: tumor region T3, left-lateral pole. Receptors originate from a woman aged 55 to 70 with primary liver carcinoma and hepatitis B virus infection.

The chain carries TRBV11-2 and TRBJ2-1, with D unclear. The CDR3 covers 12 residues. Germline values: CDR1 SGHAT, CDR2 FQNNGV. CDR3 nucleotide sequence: TGTACCAACAGCCCTGGCCTAACTGAGCAGTTCTTC. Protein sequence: CTNSPGLTEQFF.

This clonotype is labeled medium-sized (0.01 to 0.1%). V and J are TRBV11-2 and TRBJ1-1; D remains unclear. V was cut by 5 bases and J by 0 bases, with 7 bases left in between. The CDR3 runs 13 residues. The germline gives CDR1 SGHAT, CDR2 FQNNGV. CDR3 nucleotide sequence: TGTGCCAGCAGCCCTAGTTTGAACACTGAAGCTTTCTTT. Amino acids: CASSPSLNTEAFF.

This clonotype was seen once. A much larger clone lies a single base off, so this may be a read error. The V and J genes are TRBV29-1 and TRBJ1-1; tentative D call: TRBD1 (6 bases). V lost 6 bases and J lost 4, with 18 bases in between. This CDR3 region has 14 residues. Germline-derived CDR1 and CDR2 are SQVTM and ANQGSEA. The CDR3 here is CSVDPYTGSTEAFF. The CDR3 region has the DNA TGCAGCGTGGACCCTTATACAGGGAGCACTGAAGCTTTCTTT.

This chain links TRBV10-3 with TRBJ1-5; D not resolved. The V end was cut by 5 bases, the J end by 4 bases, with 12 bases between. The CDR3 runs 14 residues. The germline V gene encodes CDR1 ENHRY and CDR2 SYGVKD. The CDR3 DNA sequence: TGTGCCATCAGTACGAGGGAGAGTAATCAGCCCCAGCATTTT. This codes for CAISTRESNQPQHF.

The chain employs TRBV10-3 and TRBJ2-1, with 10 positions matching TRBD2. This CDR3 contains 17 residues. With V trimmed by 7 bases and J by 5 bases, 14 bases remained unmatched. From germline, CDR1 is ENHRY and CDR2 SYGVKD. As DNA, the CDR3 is TGTGCCATCAATGACCCCTACTTAGCGGGAGGTGACAATGAGCAGTTCTTC. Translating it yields CAINDPYLAGGDNEQFF.

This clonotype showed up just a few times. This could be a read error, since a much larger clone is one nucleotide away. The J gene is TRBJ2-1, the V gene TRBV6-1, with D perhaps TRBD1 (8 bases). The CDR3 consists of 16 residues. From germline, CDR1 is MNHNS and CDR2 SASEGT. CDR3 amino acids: CTSSNNRGGSYNEQFF. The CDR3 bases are TGTACCAGCAGCAACAACAGGGGGGGGTCTTACAATGAGCAGTTCTTC.

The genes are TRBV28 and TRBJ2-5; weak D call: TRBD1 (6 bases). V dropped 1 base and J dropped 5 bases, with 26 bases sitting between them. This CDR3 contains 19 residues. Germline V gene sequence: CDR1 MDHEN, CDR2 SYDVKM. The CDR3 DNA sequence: TGTGCCAGCAGTTTATTGGGTTGGGGCCAACAGGGAGTCGGGGAGACCCAGTACTTC. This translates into CASSLLGWGQQGVGETQYF.

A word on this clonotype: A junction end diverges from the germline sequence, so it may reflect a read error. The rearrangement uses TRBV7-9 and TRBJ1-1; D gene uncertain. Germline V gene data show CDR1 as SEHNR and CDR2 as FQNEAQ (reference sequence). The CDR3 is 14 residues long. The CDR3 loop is CVSSLETSNTEAFF. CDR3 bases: TGTGTCAGCAGCTTGGAGACGTCGAACACTGAAGCTTTCTTT.

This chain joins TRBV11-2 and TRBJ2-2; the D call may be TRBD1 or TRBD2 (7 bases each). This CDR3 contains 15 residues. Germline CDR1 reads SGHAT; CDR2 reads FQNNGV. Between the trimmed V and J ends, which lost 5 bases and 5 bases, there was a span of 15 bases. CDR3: CASSTRQGGTGELFF. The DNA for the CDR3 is TGTGCCAGCAGCACCAGACAGGGAGGGACCGGGGAGCTGTTTTTT.

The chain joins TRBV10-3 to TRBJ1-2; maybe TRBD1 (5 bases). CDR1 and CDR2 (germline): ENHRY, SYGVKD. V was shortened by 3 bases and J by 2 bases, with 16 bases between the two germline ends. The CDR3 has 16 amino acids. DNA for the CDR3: TGTGCCATCAGTGACCCCCGGGCAGGGATGAACTATGGCTACACCTTC. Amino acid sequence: CAISDPRAGMNYGYTF.

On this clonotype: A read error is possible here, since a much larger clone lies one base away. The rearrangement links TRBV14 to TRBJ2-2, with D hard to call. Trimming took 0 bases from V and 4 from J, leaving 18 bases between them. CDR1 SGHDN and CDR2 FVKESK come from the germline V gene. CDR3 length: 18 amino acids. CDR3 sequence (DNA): TGTGCCAGCAGCCAAGACCCTTATATCGCGACGAGCACCGGGGAGCTGTTTTTT. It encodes CASSQDPYIATSTGELFF.

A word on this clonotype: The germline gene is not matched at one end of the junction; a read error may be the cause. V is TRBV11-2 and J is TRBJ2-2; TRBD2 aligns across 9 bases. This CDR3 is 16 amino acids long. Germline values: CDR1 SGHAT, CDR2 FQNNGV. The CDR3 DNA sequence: TGTACCAGCAGCTCGGTTAGCGGGAGCTTAACCGGGGAGCTGTTCTTT. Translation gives CTSSSVSGSLTGELFF.

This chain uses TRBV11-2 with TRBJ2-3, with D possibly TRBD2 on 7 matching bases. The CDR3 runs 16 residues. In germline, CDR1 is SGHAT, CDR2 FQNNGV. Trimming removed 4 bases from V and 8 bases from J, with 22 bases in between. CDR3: CASSSTRLRGAGTQYF. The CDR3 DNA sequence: TGTGCCAGCAGCTCAACCCGGTTACGGGGGGCGGGTACGCAGTATTTT.

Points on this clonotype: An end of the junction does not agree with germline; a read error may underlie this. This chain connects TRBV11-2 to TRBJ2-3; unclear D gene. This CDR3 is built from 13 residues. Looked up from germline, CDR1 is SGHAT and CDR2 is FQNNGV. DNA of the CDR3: TGTGTCAGCAGCTCCGGACCCACAGATATGCAGTATTTT. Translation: CVSSSGPTDMQYF.

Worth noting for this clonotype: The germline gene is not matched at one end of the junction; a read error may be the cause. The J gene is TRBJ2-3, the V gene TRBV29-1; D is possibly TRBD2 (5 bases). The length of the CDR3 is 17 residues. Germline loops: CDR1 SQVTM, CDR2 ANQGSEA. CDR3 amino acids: CSVGQTLDGSLADTEYF. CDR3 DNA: TGTAGCGTTGGGCAAACCCTGGACGGAAGCCTTGCAGATACGGAGTATTTT.

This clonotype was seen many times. The CDR3 sequence is CASTKTGGGGRRNEAFF. The CDR3 DNA is TGTGCCAGCACCAAAACTGGCGGGGGGGGCCGTAGAAATGAAGCTTTCTTT. J is TRBJ1-1 and V is TRBV6-5; tentative D call: TRBD1 (6 bases). This CDR3 spans 17 amino acids. The germline gives CDR1 MNHEY, CDR2 SVGAGI. V lost 7 bases and J 7 bases, leaving 28 bases between the germline ends.

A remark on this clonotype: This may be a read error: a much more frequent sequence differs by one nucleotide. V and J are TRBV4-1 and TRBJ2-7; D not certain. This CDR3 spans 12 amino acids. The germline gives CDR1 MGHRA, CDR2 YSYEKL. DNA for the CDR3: TGCGCCAGCAACCAAGACACCTACGAGCAGTACTTC. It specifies CASNQDTYEQYF.